This TCR beta chain is drawn from a study of T-cell reconstitution after alpha-beta-depleted transplantation in children listed by TCRdb under 2016. At the level of the whole study: Using TCR repertoire profiling, the study followed T-cell immune reconstitution in a quantitative way in children after TCRalphabeta/CD19-depleted allogeneic hematopoietic cell transplantation. Overall study outcomes, separate from this receptor: Over the following months the frequencies of hyperexpanded clones went down, and after one year T-cell counts and TCRbeta diversity were mostly credited to newly produced T cells. The high TCRbeta diversity at day 60 in some patients was ascribed to recipient T cells and intrathymic progenitors that had survived conditioning. Apparently early alphabetaT-cell count recovery about two months after transplant reportedly relied on only several hundred rapidly expanded clones derived from non-depleted graft cells.

The CDR3 measures 18 amino acids from cysteine to phenylalanine. Only the CDR3 part of the read is kept: 54 bases, read in frame from the first base. Trimming at the junction amounts to 0 bases on V and 8 bases on J, and the germline ends lie 24 bases apart. For CDR1 and CDR2, the germline V gene lists SGHRS and YFSETQ. Library preparation was by PCR. Sequencing was carried out with an Illumina HiSeq 2500. TCR library preparation used molecular barcoding, with unique molecular identifiers applied to normalize quantification of the TCRbeta repertoire. The raw public data were reprocessed by TCRdb itself: fastp quality trimming at Q25, MiXCR clonotype calling, in-frame beta chains only. A single entry per CDR3 protein holds the most common genes and DNA from its merged rows. A total of 220,000 or so distinct CDR3 sequences appear in this sample, around 7.5% of them only once. Of the sample, roughly 5.8% is held by the ten largest clones.

Interpreted using the paper, the treatment or condition label stands for: allogeneic hematopoietic cell transplantation with graft depleted of TCRalphabeta T cells and CD19 B cells. TCRalphabeta/CD19-depleted allogeneic hematopoietic cell grafts were given to the transplant recipients, all of whom were children. This clonotype was recorded many times. Its target antigen remains unknown. There are no base qualities to consult, and no much larger clone falls within one base. The chain joins TRBV5-1 to TRBJ2-4; there is no confident call for the D gene. This clonotype was obtained from a male patient between 10 and 17 years old who had a stem cell transplant for acute lymphoblastic leukemia, so the T cells may come from the graft donor. Sequencing was performed on PBMCs, mostly from graft donor cells, taken 180 days after TCRalphabeta/CD19-depleted stem cell transplant. The CDR3 region reads CASSLDFPTSKRKDIQYF. The nucleotides read TGCGCCAGCAGCTTGGACTTTCCGACAAGTAAGCGAAAGGACATTCAGTACTTC.